A single sample is the source of the 3 T cell receptor beta chains below, sequenced in a study of T cell responses to AZD1222 COVID-19 vaccine. The data were produced by immunoSEQ multiplex PCR, yet TCRdb's version contains in-frame clones alone and is incomplete. The sample has approximately 99,000 clones; approximately 86% are singletons. The source was peripheral blood, collected on day 0 of AZD1222 vaccination. The source of these receptors is an adult in good health.

The V gene is TRBV6-5, the J gene TRBJ2-3, with a weak D call TRBD1 (6 bases). The CDR3 contains 14 residues. Trimming removed 0 bases from V and 4 bases from J, with 8 bases in between. CDR1 MNHEY and CDR2 SVGAGI come from the germline V gene. The CDR3 nucleotides read TGTGCCAGCAGTTACTCGCACAGGGCAGATACGCAGTATTTT. Amino acid sequence: CASSYSHRADTQYF.

CDR3 residues: CASSRGRGAKETQYF. CDR3 nucleotide sequence: TGTGCCAGCAGCCGGGGACGGGGGGCTAAAGAGACCCAGTACTTC. The genes are TRBV4-2 and TRBJ2-5; perhaps TRBD2 as D (7 bases). The CDR3 is 15 residues long. V lost 4 bases to trimming and J lost 3 bases, with 15 bases between them. The V gene's germline CDR1 is LGHNA and CDR2 YNFKEQ.

V and J are TRBV2 and TRBJ2-1, with TRBD2 matching over 8 bases. Trimming at V came to 2 bases and at J to 5 bases, leaving 5 bases not matched to a gene. The CDR3 contains 15 residues. Germline CDR1 reads SNHLY; CDR2 reads FYNNEI. CDR3: CASSERAGGHNEQFF. CDR3 sequence (DNA): TGTGCCAGCAGTGAACGGGCGGGGGGCCACAATGAGCAGTTCTTC.